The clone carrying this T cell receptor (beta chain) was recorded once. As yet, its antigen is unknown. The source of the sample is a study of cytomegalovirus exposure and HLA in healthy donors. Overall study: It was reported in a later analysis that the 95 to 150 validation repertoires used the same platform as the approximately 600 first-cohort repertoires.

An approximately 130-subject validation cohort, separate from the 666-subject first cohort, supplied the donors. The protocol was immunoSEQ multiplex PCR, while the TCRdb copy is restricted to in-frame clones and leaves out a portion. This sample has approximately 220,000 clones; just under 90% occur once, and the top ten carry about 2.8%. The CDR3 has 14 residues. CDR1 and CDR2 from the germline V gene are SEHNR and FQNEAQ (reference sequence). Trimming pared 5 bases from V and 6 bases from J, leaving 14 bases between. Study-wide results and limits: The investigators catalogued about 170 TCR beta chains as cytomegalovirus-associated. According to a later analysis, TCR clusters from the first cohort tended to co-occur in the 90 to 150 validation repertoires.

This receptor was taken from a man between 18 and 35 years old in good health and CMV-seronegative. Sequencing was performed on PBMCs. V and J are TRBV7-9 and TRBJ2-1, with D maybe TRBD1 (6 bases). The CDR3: CASSRRTASNEQFF. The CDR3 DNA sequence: TGTGCCAGCAGCCGTAGGACAGCTTCCAATGAGCAGTTCTTC.